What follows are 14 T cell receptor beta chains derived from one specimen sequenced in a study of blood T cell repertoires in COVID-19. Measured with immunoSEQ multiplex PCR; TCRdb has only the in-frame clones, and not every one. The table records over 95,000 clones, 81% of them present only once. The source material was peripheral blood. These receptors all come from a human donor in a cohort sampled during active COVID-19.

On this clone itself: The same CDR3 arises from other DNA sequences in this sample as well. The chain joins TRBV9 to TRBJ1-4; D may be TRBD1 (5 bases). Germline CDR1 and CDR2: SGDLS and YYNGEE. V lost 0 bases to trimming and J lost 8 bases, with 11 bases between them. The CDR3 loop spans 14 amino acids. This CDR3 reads CASSVGQGGEKLFF. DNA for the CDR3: TGTGCCAGCAGCGTAGGCCAGGGTGGGGAAAAACTGTTTTTT.

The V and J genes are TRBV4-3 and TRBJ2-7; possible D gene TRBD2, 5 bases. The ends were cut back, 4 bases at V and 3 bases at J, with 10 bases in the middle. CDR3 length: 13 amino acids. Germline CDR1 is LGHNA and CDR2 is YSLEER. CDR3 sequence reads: CASSRARDYEQYF. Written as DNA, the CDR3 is TGCGCCAGCAGCCGAGCACGGGACTACGAGCAGTACTTC.

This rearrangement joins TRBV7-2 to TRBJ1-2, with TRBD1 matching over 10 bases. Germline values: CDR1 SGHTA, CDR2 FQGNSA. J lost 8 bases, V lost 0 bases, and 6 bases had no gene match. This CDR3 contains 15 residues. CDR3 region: CASSLAQGQGVGYTF. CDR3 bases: TGTGCCAGCAGCTTAGCGCAAGGACAGGGGGTCGGCTACACCTTC.

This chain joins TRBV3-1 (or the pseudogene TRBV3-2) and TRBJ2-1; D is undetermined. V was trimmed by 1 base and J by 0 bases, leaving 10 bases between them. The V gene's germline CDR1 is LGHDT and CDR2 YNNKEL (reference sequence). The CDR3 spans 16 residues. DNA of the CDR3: TGTGCCAGCAGCCAAGTAGCCGGTAGCTCCTACAATGAGCAGTTCTTC. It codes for CASSQVAGSSYNEQFF.

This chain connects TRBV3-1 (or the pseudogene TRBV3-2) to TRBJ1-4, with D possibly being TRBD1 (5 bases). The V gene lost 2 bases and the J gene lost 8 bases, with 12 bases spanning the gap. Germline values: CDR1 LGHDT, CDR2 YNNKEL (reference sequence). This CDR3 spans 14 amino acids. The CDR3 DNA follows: TGTGCCAGCAGCCAATTAAACCGGGGGGAAAAACTGTTTTTT. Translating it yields CASSQLNRGEKLFF.

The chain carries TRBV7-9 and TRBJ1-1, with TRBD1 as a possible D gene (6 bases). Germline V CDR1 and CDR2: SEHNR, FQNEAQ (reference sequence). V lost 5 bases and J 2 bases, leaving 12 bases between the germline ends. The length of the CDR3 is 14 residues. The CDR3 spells CASSPGQYNTEAFF. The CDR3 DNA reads TGTGCCAGCAGCCCAGGACAGTATAACACTGAAGCTTTCTTT.

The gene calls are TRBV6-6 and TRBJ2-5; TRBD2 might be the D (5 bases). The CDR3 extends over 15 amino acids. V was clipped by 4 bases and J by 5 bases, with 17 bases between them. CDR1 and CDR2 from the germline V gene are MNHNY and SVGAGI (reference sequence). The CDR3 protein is CASSWGEGKGETQYF. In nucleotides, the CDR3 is TGTGCCAGCAGTTGGGGTGAGGGAAAAGGGGAGACCCAGTACTTC.

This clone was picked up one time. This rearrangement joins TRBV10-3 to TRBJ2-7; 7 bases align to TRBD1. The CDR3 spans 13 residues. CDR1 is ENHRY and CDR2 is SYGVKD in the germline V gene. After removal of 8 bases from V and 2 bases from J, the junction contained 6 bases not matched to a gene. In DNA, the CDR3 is TGTGCCATCGGGACAGAGTATACCTACGAGCAGTACTTC. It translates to CAIGTEYTYEQYF.

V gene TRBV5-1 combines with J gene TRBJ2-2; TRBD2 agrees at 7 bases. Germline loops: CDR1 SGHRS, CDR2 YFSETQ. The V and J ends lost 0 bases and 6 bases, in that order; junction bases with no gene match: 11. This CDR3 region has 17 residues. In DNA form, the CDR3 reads TGCGCCAGCAGCTTGGGCGCGGGGGAGCCTCGTTCCGGGGAGCTGTTTTTT. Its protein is CASSLGAGEPRSGELFF.

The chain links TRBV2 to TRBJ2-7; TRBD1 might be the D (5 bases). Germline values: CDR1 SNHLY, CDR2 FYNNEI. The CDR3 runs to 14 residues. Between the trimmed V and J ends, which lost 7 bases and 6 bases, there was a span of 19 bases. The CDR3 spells CASNVRQSLAEQYF. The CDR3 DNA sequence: TGTGCCAGCAATGTTAGACAGTCCCTCGCCGAGCAGTACTTC.

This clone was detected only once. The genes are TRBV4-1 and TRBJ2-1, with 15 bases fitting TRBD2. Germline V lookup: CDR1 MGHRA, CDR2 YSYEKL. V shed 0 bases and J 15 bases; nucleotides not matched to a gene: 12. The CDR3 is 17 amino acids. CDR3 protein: CASSQDLFGLAGGNPFF. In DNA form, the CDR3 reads TGCGCCAGCAGCCAAGATCTCTTCGGACTAGCGGGGGGGAACCCGTTCTTC.

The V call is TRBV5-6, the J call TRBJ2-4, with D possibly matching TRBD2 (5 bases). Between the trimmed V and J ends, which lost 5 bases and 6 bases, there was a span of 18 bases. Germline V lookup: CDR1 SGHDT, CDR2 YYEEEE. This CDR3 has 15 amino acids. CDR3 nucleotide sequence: TGTGCCAGCAGACCGAGCCCCGGGGTGGGAAACATTCAGTACTTC. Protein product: CASRPSPGVGNIQYF.

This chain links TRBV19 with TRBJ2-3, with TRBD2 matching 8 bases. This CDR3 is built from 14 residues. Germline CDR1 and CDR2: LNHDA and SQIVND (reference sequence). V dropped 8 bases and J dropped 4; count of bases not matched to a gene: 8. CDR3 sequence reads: CASQQREKADTQYF. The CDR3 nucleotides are TGTGCCAGTCAGCAGCGGGAGAAAGCAGATACGCAGTATTTT.

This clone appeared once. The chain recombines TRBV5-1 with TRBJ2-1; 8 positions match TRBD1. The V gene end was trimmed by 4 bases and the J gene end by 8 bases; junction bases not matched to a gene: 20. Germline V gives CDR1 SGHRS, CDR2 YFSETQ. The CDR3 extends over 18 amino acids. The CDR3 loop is CASSPTGVGSPRKDEQFF. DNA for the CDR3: TGCGCCAGCAGCCCGACAGGGGTCGGGAGCCCTAGAAAGGATGAGCAGTTCTTC.